The 28 T cell receptor beta chains given below trace back to one sample, sequenced in a study of T cell changes during pregnancy in multiple sclerosis. Produced via immunoSEQ multiplex PCR; TCRdb's table is partial and in-frame only. The sample carries roughly 72,000 clones, about 92% recorded once. Sequenced material: CD4+ T cells from peripheral blood mononuclear cells, taken before pregnancy. These receptors came from a female donor with multiple sclerosis, enrolled in a pregnancy study.

The chain uses TRBV11-1 and TRBJ2-1, with TRBD1 identical over 10 bases. J lost 4 bases, V lost 0 bases, and 3 bases had no gene match. This CDR3 spans 16 amino acids. Germline CDR1 is SGHAT and CDR2 is FQDESV (reference sequence). The CDR3 DNA is TGTGCCAGCAGCTTAGCGGGGGGACAGGGGTACAATGAGCAGTTCTTC. Translation: CASSLAGGQGYNEQFF.

V and J are TRBV9 and TRBJ2-2; D is unclear. The CDR3 spans 16 residues. Trimming left V 0 bases short and J 0 bases short, with 9 bases between. Germline CDR1 reads SGDLS; CDR2 reads YYNGEE. The CDR3 is CASSVAQQPNTGELFF. For the CDR3, the DNA is TGTGCCAGCAGCGTAGCACAGCAACCGAACACCGGGGAGCTGTTTTTT.

V gene TRBV7-9 combines with J gene TRBJ1-5; 12 nucleotides align to TRBD1. Germline lookup yields CDR1 SEHNR and CDR2 FQNEAQ (reference sequence). CDR3 length: 18 residues. V dropped 3 bases and J dropped 2; count of bases not matched to a gene: 8. CDR3 loop: CASSLGQGAVGGNQPQHF. The CDR3 DNA sequence: TGTGCCAGCAGCTTGGGACAGGGGGCGGTTGGCGGCAATCAGCCCCAGCATTTT.

The chain recombines TRBV5-1 with TRBJ1-4; a weak D match, TRBD1 (6 bases). The CDR3 has 16 amino acids. Germline V CDR1 and CDR2: SGHRS, YFSETQ. The V end lost 0 bases, the J end lost 1 base, and 10 bases lay between the germline ends. CDR3 protein: CASSLGGGRTNEKLFF. DNA of the CDR3: TGCGCCAGCAGCTTGGGGGGGGGCCGAACTAATGAAAAACTGTTTTTT.

The rearrangement uses TRBV18 and TRBJ1-6; D uncertain. The CDR3 contains 15 residues. The ends were cut back, 6 bases at V and 7 bases at J, with 16 bases in the middle. Germline V gives CDR1 KGHSH, CDR2 LQKENI. As DNA, the CDR3 is TGTGCCAGCTCCCTGGAGGGAGGGTTGAATTCACCCCTCCACTTT. Encoded protein: CASSLEGGLNSPLHF.

V usage is TRBV5-1 and J usage is TRBJ2-7, with D perhaps matching TRBD2 (6 bases). The CDR3 length is 13 residues. Trimming pared 4 bases from V and 7 bases from J, leaving 15 bases between. In germline, CDR1 is SGHRS, CDR2 YFSETQ. The CDR3 nucleotides read TGCGCCAGCAGCCGAGGAGGGGAACAAGAGCAGTACTTC. Its translation is CASSRGGEQEQYF.

The chain has TRBV7-9 and TRBJ2-5, with 7 bases identical to TRBD2. The CDR3 has 16 residues. V shed 4 bases and J 5 bases; nucleotides not matched to a gene: 13. The germline gives CDR1 SEHNR, CDR2 FQNEAQ (reference sequence). The CDR3 spells CASSSNWAGEGETQYF. The CDR3 nucleotides read TGTGCCAGCAGCTCCAATTGGGCGGGAGAAGGGGAGACCCAGTACTTC.

This chain uses TRBV27 with TRBJ2-1; 7 nucleotides agree with TRBD2. The CDR3 covers 15 residues. CDR1 and CDR2 from the germline V gene are MNHEY and SMNVEV (reference sequence). Germline trimming cut 1 base from V and 4 bases from J; bases unmatched to any gene: 4. The CDR3 nucleotides read TGTGCCAGCAGTTTATGGCAGGGAGGGTACAATGAGCAGTTCTTC. This codes for CASSLWQGGYNEQFF.

This chain links TRBV27 with TRBJ1-1; D perhaps matches TRBD1 (6 bases). From germline, CDR1 is MNHEY and CDR2 SMNVEV (reference sequence). V dropped 6 bases and J dropped 5 bases, with 16 bases sitting between them. The CDR3 is 14 amino acids. The CDR3 DNA reads as TGTGCCAGCAGCGGCAGGGGTGCAGGAACTGAAGCTTTCTTT. This translates into CASSGRGAGTEAFF.

The rearrangement joins TRBV29-1 to TRBJ1-5; 10 nucleotides match TRBD1. The germline gives CDR1 SQVTM, CDR2 ANQGSEA. V trimming: 8 bases; J trimming: 5 bases; junction bases outside the gene matches: 6. This CDR3 has 13 residues. The CDR3 is CSIGQGGDQPQHF. DNA for the CDR3: TGCAGCATCGGACAGGGGGGAGATCAGCCCCAGCATTTT.

The chain links TRBV28 to TRBJ1-2, with a weak D call TRBD1 (5 bases). V was cut by 4 bases and J by 0 bases, with 9 bases left in between. CDR1 MDHEN and CDR2 SYDVKM come from the germline V gene. There are 14 residues in the CDR3. The CDR3, as DNA: TGTGCCAGCAGTTCCGGGACTGCTAACTATGGCTACACCTTC. Protein product: CASSSGTANYGYTF.

The V gene is TRBV2, the J gene TRBJ2-7; D not certain. V was cut by 4 bases and J by 2 bases, with 9 bases left in between. Germline V lookup: CDR1 SNHLY, CDR2 FYNNEI. CDR3 length equals 13 residues. The CDR3 sequence: CASSALRAYEQYF. The DNA of the CDR3 is TGTGCCAGCAGTGCCCTGAGAGCCTACGAGCAGTACTTC.

This clone has a single count. This chain joins TRBV14 and TRBJ2-1, with 7 bases matching TRBD2. In germline, CDR1 is SGHDN, CDR2 FVKESK. J gave up 7 bases and V 0 bases, and 15 bases lay outside the gene matches. This CDR3 spans 18 amino acids. The CDR3 sequence is CASSQEGRWEGRRNEQFF. The CDR3 region has the DNA TGTGCCAGCAGCCAAGAAGGGAGATGGGAGGGCCGAAGAAATGAGCAGTTCTTC.

The chain joins TRBV2 to TRBJ1-6; D ambiguous. CDR1 and CDR2 (germline): SNHLY, FYNNEI. The CDR3 loop spans 13 amino acids. The V end was cut by 9 bases, the J end by 7 bases, with 13 bases between. CDR3 protein: CASSSGLNSPLHF. In DNA, the CDR3 is TGTGCCAGTTCATCGGGATTAAATTCACCCCTCCACTTT.

The chain is built from TRBV7-3 and TRBJ2-1; 7 bases match TRBD2. Trimming took 1 base from V and 6 from J; bases not matched to a gene: 3. Germline loops: CDR1 SGHTA, CDR2 FQGTGA. The CDR3 spans 14 residues. CDR3 loop: CASSLNRGVNEQFF. The CDR3 DNA follows: TGTGCCAGCAGCTTAAATCGGGGGGTCAATGAGCAGTTCTTC.

This chain joins TRBV6-5 and TRBJ2-3; 9 bases align to TRBD1. Germline V gives CDR1 MNHEY, CDR2 SVGAGI. V shed 6 bases and J 2 bases; nucleotides not matched to a gene: 3. The CDR3 extends over 14 amino acids. The CDR3 DNA is TGTGCCAGCAGCCGGGACAGGGTCACAGATACGCAGTATTTT. It yields the protein CASSRDRVTDTQYF.

The J gene is TRBJ1-1, the V gene TRBV6-5, with TRBD1 matching 7 bases. The CDR3 is 14 residues long. Losses at the gene ends were 0 bases for V and 5 bases for J; bases not matched to a gene: 3. The germline CDR1 and CDR2 sequences are MNHEY and SVGAGI. CDR3 in amino acids: CASSYSGQTTEAFF. As DNA, the CDR3 is TGTGCCAGCAGTTACTCGGGACAGACTACTGAAGCTTTCTTT.

The chain uses TRBV19 and TRBJ1-4, with D possibly being TRBD1 (5 bases). Trimming shortened V by 7 bases and J by 1 base, and 13 bases separated the two germline ends. The CDR3 loop spans 15 amino acids. The germline gives CDR1 LNHDA, CDR2 SQIVND (reference sequence). Written as DNA, the CDR3 is TGTGCCAGTAAGGGAGGGGCGCTAACTAATGAAAAACTGTTTTTT. It codes for CASKGGALTNEKLFF.

V is TRBV5-5 and J is TRBJ1-5; D gene ambiguous. Germline CDR1 and CDR2: SGHKS and YYEKEE (reference sequence). V was cut by 2 bases and J by 7 bases, with 7 bases left in between. The CDR3 contains 12 residues. The CDR3 nucleotides are TGTGCCAGCAGCTTCCCGGGACAGCCCCAGCATTTT. It is translated as CASSFPGQPQHF.

V is TRBV12-1 and J is TRBJ1-3; the DNA was not used to check the table's D call, TRBD1. TRBV12-1 is given as a pseudogene. The CDR3 contains 11 residues. The CDR3 spells CASSFYQAANF. As DNA, the CDR3 is TGTGCCAGCAGCTTTTACCAGGCCGCGAATTTT.

This chain connects TRBV16 to TRBJ2-2, with TRBD1 matching over 7 bases. The CDR3 sequence is 14 residues long. With V trimmed by 3 bases and J by 8 bases, 6 bases remained unmatched. CDR1 KGHSY and CDR2 FQNENV come from the germline V gene. CDR3 residues: CASSQSTGAGELFF. In nucleotides, the CDR3 is TGTGCCAGCAGCCAGTCAACAGGGGCAGGGGAGCTGTTTTTT.

Details on this clone: Other DNA sequences in this specimen translate into the identical CDR3. The chain combines TRBV6-5 with TRBJ1-2; 7 nucleotides agree with TRBD1. Trimming took 3 bases from V and 8 from J; bases not matched to a gene: 6. Germline V gene data show CDR1 as MNHEY and CDR2 as SVGAGI. The CDR3 has 13 amino acids. The CDR3 DNA follows: TGTGCCAGCAGTTATAGACAGGGTGGCGGCTACACCTTC. Protein: CASSYRQGGGYTF.

V gene TRBV7-6 combines with J gene TRBJ1-3, with 7 bases matching TRBD1. CDR3 size: 16 residues. CDR1 SGHVS and CDR2 FNYEAQ come from the germline V gene. The trim removed 0 bases at V and 0 bases at J, leaving 2 bases unmatched. For the CDR3, the DNA is TGTGCCAGCAGCTTAGCAGGGGGCCCCTCTGGAAACACCATATATTTT. This sequence encodes CASSLAGGPSGNTIYF.

The rearrangement joins TRBV18 to TRBJ2-7, with 7 bases lining up with TRBD1. J was trimmed by 2 bases and V by 2 bases; bases with no gene match: 9. Germline V gene sequence: CDR1 KGHSH, CDR2 LQKENI. This CDR3 comprises 16 residues. The DNA of the CDR3 is TGTGCCAGCTCACCAAATCACAGGGGTACTACCTACGAGCAGTACTTC. Residues: CASSPNHRGTTYEQYF.

The rearrangement links TRBV5-4 to TRBJ2-3; D remains unclear. Germline V gene data show CDR1 as SGHNT and CDR2 as YYREEE (reference sequence). This CDR3 comprises 16 residues. Trimming removed 4 bases at V and 0 bases at J, with 15 bases between. CDR3 sequence: CASSLERPSSTDTQYF. As DNA, the CDR3 is TGTGCCAGCAGCCTTGAGAGGCCTTCTAGCACAGATACGCAGTATTTT.

The rearrangement joins TRBV18 to TRBJ2-1; 7 bases map to TRBD2. Trimming took 1 base from V and 3 from J; bases not matched to a gene: 6. Germline loops: CDR1 KGHSH, CDR2 LQKENI. This CDR3 comprises 16 residues. The CDR3 is CASSPLLADYYNEQFF. The CDR3 DNA reads TGTGCCAGCTCACCACTTCTAGCGGACTACTACAATGAGCAGTTCTTC.

The genes are TRBV19 and TRBJ1-3; 8 bases line up with TRBD1. From germline, CDR1 is LNHDA and CDR2 SQIVND (reference sequence). The CDR3 consists of 14 residues. Losses at the gene ends were 7 bases for V and 2 bases for J; bases not matched to a gene: 4. CDR3 region: CASTPDRAGNTIYF. The CDR3 nucleotides read TGTGCCAGTACCCCGGACAGGGCTGGAAACACCATATATTTT.

The chain couples TRBV19 to TRBJ2-5; D is ambiguous. The CDR3 consists of 12 residues. CDR1 and CDR2 (germline): LNHDA, SQIVND (reference sequence). The germline V and J ends were trimmed by 6 bases and 5 bases, with 10 bases remaining between them. The DNA for the CDR3 is TGTGCCAGTAGCCCCTCCCAGGAGACCCAGTACTTC. Its translation is CASSPSQETQYF.